This is a list of T cell receptor beta chains from one sample in a study of blood T cell repertoires in COVID-19. The protocol was immunoSEQ multiplex PCR, while the TCRdb copy is restricted to in-frame clones and leaves out a portion. Among 70,000 to 100,000 clones listed, around 88% were seen once. Sequenced material: peripheral blood. The receptor set was obtained from an older woman with COVID-19, enrolled during active disease. CDR3s include the opening cysteine and the closing phenylalanine or tryptophan. A D gene is named only where the DNA matches it firmly. Clone size is not always given. Where it is, it says once, few, many or a class for expanded clones.

d_call,v_call,j_call,clone_size,cdr3_aa,cdr3_nt
TRBD1,TRBV24-1,TRBJ2-5,-,CATSDPGQGSETQYF,TGTGCCACCAGTGATCCGGGACAGGGAAGCGAGACCCAGTACTTC
-,TRBV16,TRBJ1-4,-,CASSLKGDEKLFF,TGTGCCAGCAGCCTTAAAGGGGATGAAAAACTGTTTTTT
-,TRBV5-4,TRBJ1-1,-,CASSSGGFEAFF,TGTGCCAGCAGCTCGGGAGGGTTTGAAGCTTTCTTT
TRBD2,TRBV7-2,TRBJ2-3,-,CASSLQTSGSDTQYF,TGTGCCAGCAGCTTGCAGACTAGCGGGTCTGATACGCAGTATTTT
-,TRBV7-3,TRBJ2-7,-,CASSQDLAGEQYF,TGTGCCAGCAGCCAAGACCTAGCAGGCGAGCAGTACTTC
-,TRBV7-9,TRBJ1-6,-,CASSLVNGGADLPLHF,TGTGCCAGCAGCTTAGTCAACGGGGGAGCGGATTTACCCCTCCACTTT
-,TRBV27,TRBJ1-1,once,CASSLQPGLRMNTEAFF,TGTGCCAGCAGTTTGCAGCCGGGACTCAGGATGAACACTGAAGCTTTCTTT
TRBD2,TRBV20-1,TRBJ2-7,-,CSASAGGIEQYF,TGCAGTGCTAGTGCGGGGGGCATTGAGCAGTACTTC
-,TRBV20-1,TRBJ1-2,-,CSASGPGGYTF,TGCAGTGCCTCCGGGCCGGGGGGCTACACCTTC
-,TRBV9,TRBJ1-2,-,CASSVEGGLGGYTF,TGTGCCAGCAGCGTAGAGGGCGGGCTTGGGGGCTACACCTTC
TRBD1,TRBV7-9,TRBJ2-2,few,CASSLRTGGASHPGELFF,TGTGCCAGCAGCCTCCGGACAGGGGGCGCATCACATCCCGGGGAGCTGTTTTTT
TRBD1,TRBV6-5,TRBJ1-2,-,CASWDSLNYGYTF,TGTGCCAGCTGGGACAGCCTTAACTATGGCTACACCTTC
TRBD2,TRBV7-9,TRBJ2-5,once,CASSPSDSGGETQYF,TGTGCCAGCAGCCCCAGTGATAGCGGGGGGGAGACCCAGTACTTC
TRBD1,TRBV3-1/TRBV3-2,TRBJ1-1,-,CASSQGGGGGNTEAFF,TGTGCCAGCAGCCAAGGAGGGGGCGGCGGGAACACTGAAGCTTTCTTT
-,TRBV3-1/TRBV3-2,TRBJ2-7,few,CASSPTGNEQYF,TGTGCCAGCAGCCCAACAGGGAATGAGCAGTACTTC
TRBD1,TRBV7-9,TRBJ1-2,-,CASSGQGYGYTF,TGTGCCAGCAGCGGACAGGGCTATGGCTACACCTTC
-,TRBV27,TRBJ2-1,-,CASSSRLGGPGNEQFF,TGTGCCAGCAGTTCGAGACTGGGGGGGCCTGGCAATGAGCAGTTCTTC
-,TRBV14,TRBJ2-5,once,CASSQSQGTGETQYF,TGTGCCAGCAGCCAAAGTCAGGGGACGGGGGAGACCCAGTACTTC
-,TRBV6-2/TRBV6-3,TRBJ1-6,-,CASSLTGLNSPLHF,TGTGCCAGCAGTTTAACAGGGCTCAATTCACCCCTCCACTTT
TRBD2,TRBV9,TRBJ2-7,-,CASNLRLAGVFEQYF,TGTGCCAGCAACCTACGACTAGCGGGGGTTTTCGAGCAGTACTTC
-,TRBV7-2,TRBJ1-2,few,CASSLDSRTATNYGYTF,TGTGCCAGCAGCTTAGATAGCAGGACAGCTACTAACTATGGCTACACCTTC
-,TRBV9,TRBJ1-2,-,CASSISPGAAYGYTF,TGTGCCAGCAGCATATCACCAGGGGCTGCCTATGGCTACACCTTC
-,TRBV5-1,TRBJ1-1,-,CASSPTGTYYEAFF,TGCGCCAGCAGTCCAACCGGGACTTATTATGAAGCTTTCTTT
-,TRBV30,TRBJ2-5,-,CAWSGEETQYF,TGTGCCTGGAGCGGGGAAGAGACCCAGTACTTC
-,TRBV7-2,TRBJ1-6,-,CASSALQGRSPLHF,TGTGCCAGCAGCGCATTACAGGGCAGGTCACCCCTCCACTTT
-,TRBV7-8,TRBJ1-5,few,CASSPQRDQPQHF,TGTGCCAGCAGCCCCCAACGGGATCAGCCCCAGCATTTT
TRBD1,TRBV7-2,TRBJ1-3,-,CASSPLGTASGNTIYF,TGTGCCAGCAGCCCTTTAGGGACAGCCTCTGGAAACACCATATATTTT
TRBD2,TRBV6-1,TRBJ2-1,once,CASSGPGLAGAYNEQFF,TGTGCCAGCAGTGGCCCCGGACTAGCGGGCGCCTACAATGAGCAGTTCTTC
-,TRBV6-1,TRBJ2-2,-,CASSAQGRSGTGELFF,TGTGCCAGCAGTGCACAGGGGAGGTCGGGAACCGGGGAGCTGTTTTTT
-,TRBV12-3/TRBV12-4,TRBJ2-1,-,CASSHRDNEQFF,TGTGCCAGCAGTCACAGGGACAATGAGCAGTTCTTC
-,TRBV12-3/TRBV12-4,TRBJ2-5,-,CASRFSGKETQYF,TGTGCCAGCAGATTTAGCGGAAAAGAGACCCAGTACTTC
TRBD1,TRBV9,TRBJ2-1,-,CASSGQGNSYNEQFF,TGTGCCAGCAGCGGACAGGGTAACTCCTACAATGAGCAGTTCTTC
-,TRBV7-9,TRBJ1-2,-,CASTFGPTGYGYTF,TGTGCCAGCACCTTCGGCCCTACGGGCTATGGCTACACCTTC
-,TRBV2,TRBJ1-1,few,CASSPIVHTEAFF,TGTGCCAGCAGTCCTATAGTGCACACTGAAGCTTTCTTT
-,TRBV7-8,TRBJ1-2,once,CASSPEQGRTTFGDGYTF,TGTGCCAGCAGCCCGGAACAGGGACGGACGACATTCGGTGATGGCTACACCTTC
-,TRBV10-3,TRBJ2-5,once,CAISESPGETQYF,TGTGCCATCAGTGAGTCGCCCGGGGAGACCCAGTACTTC
-,TRBV6-1,TRBJ1-6,-,CASSEEGRVPSPLHF,TGTGCCAGCAGTGAAGAGGGCAGGGTCCCTTCACCCCTCCACTTT
TRBD1,TRBV20-1,TRBJ1-5,-,CSASPGTGGNQPQHF,TGCAGTGCTAGTCCCGGGACAGGGGGGAATCAGCCCCAGCATTTT
-,TRBV7-3,TRBJ2-1,-,CASSLLGGHEQFF,TGTGCCAGCAGCTTATTGGGGGGGCATGAGCAGTTCTTC
-,TRBV9,TRBJ2-5,-,CASSVGAGPWETQYF,TGTGCCAGCAGCGTAGGGGCAGGGCCGTGGGAGACCCAGTACTTC
-,TRBV11-2,TRBJ1-5,-,CASSSGGGQPQHF,TGTGCCAGCAGCTCAGGCGGGGGTCAGCCCCAGCATTTT
-,TRBV9,TRBJ1-2,-,CASSRQQNNYGYTF,TGTGCCAGCAGCCGACAGCAGAATAACTATGGCTACACCTTC
-,TRBV10-3,TRBJ1-4,few,CAIRDSRNEKLFF,TGTGCCATCAGGGACAGCCGAAATGAAAAACTGTTTTTT
-,TRBV7-2,TRBJ1-2,-,CASSTGQKYGYTF,TGTGCCAGCAGCACCGGACAGAAATATGGCTACACCTTC
-,TRBV9,TRBJ1-3,-,CASSPSGQFGNTIYF,TGTGCCAGCAGCCCCAGCGGACAGTTCGGAAACACCATATATTTT
TRBD1,TRBV7-2,TRBJ1-3,-,CASSLLGRGGTGSGNTIYF,TGTGCCAGCAGTCTCTTAGGACGTGGCGGGACAGGGTCTGGAAACACCATATATTTT
-,TRBV27,TRBJ2-1,once,CASHSDRVRYNEQFF,TGTGCCAGCCACTCGGACAGAGTCCGATACAATGAGCAGTTCTTC
TRBD2,TRBV4-2,TRBJ2-3,-,CASSGPSGGRDTQYF,TGTGCCAGCAGCGGGCCTAGCGGGGGAAGAGATACGCAGTATTTT
TRBD1,TRBV3-1/TRBV3-2,TRBJ2-2,-,CASSHRGRGTGELFF,TGTGCCAGCAGCCACAGGGGGCGGGGCACCGGGGAGCTGTTTTTT
TRBD1,TRBV27,TRBJ1-3,-,CASSPGTAGNTIYF,TGTGCCAGCAGTCCAGGGACAGCTGGAAACACCATATATTTT
TRBD2,TRBV5-1,TRBJ2-3,-,CASSLPLVSGAGGPGVGTDTQYF,TGCGCCAGCAGCTTACCCTTGGTAAGTGGAGCGGGGGGGCCTGGAGTCGGGACAGATACGCAGTATTTT
-,TRBV9,TRBJ2-3,once,CASSVTPGDTDTQYF,TGTGCCAGCAGCGTAACGCCGGGGGACACAGATACGCAGTATTTT
-,TRBV5-1,TRBJ1-4,once,CASSLLATDGRKLFF,TGCGCCAGCAGCTTGCTAGCGACGGATGGGCGAAAACTGTTTTTT
-,TRBV15,TRBJ1-3,-,CATSPVPGNTIYF,TGTGCCACCAGCCCGGTCCCCGGAAACACCATATATTTT